These 4 T cell receptor beta chains were all obtained from the same sample, sequenced in a study of cytotoxic CD8 clonotypes in ibrutinib-treated CLL. Generated by immunoSEQ multiplex PCR, the TCRdb table keeps only in-frame clones and is missing some. The sample shows roughly 51,000 clones, more than 45% of them seen only once. Here the sequenced sample was PBMCs, taken after 12 months of ibrutinib treatment. These receptor sequences come from a human donor with chronic lymphocytic leukemia.

In this sample, this clone turned up a few times. The rearrangement uses TRBV5-1 and TRBJ2-7, with TRBD2 matching 10 bases. Germline lookup yields CDR1 SGHRS and CDR2 YFSETQ. V lost 3 bases to trimming and J lost 7 bases; unmatched junction nucleotides: 7. CDR3 length equals 14 residues. CDR3 sequence: CASSSQAGGREQYF. The CDR3 DNA reads as TGCGCCAGCAGCTCTCAAGCGGGAGGGCGGGAGCAGTACTTC.

The J gene is TRBJ2-3, the V gene TRBV11-3, with D tentatively TRBD2 (6 bases). The V end lost 5 bases, the J end lost 1 base, and 10 bases lay between the germline ends. Germline CDR1 and CDR2: SGHNT and YENEEA. This CDR3 comprises 14 residues. The CDR3 DNA sequence: TGTGCCAGCAGCCCCGGGGGACGCACAGATACGCAGTATTTT. The encoded protein is CASSPGGRTDTQYF.

This chain uses TRBV18 with TRBJ1-1; no clear D. The length of the CDR3 is 14 residues. V lost 2 bases and J 0 bases, leaving 7 bases between the germline ends. The V gene's germline CDR1 is KGHSH and CDR2 LQKENI. In DNA, the CDR3 is TGTGCCAGCTCACCAGCAGCTTTGAACACTGAAGCTTTCTTT. It translates to CASSPAALNTEAFF.

The V call is TRBV6-4, the J call TRBJ2-7, with 14 bases identical to TRBD2. Germline V gene lookup returns CDR1 MRHNA and CDR2 SNTAGT. The CDR3 sequence is 15 residues long. J gave up 4 bases and V 5 bases, and 4 bases lay outside the gene matches. As DNA, the CDR3 is TGTGCCAGCAGTAGGGGACTAGCGGGAGAGTACGAGCAGTACTTC. Its translation: CASSRGLAGEYEQYF.